A selection of T cell receptor beta chains follows, all from one sample in a study of a mutant IDH1 vaccine in newly diagnosed glioma. Assay: immunoSEQ multiplex PCR; the TCRdb copy retains only in-frame clones and omits some. This table has 50,000 to 70,000 clones, about 87% appearing once. These receptors have no known antigen. This material consisted of PBMCs, taken from a glioma patient whose treatment included an IDH1 peptide vaccine. These receptors all stem from a man aged 40-49 years with glioma. Both conserved end residues are part of each CDR3. The order of the fields is CDR3 protein, D gene, V gene, J gene. D genes are given only for firm matches.

CASSQGPSSYNEQFF	-	TRBV9	TRBJ2-1
CASSLDTGFLGANTEAFF	-	TRBV7-9	TRBJ1-1
CASSPVQTSGSKEQYF	TRBD2	TRBV5-5	TRBJ2-7
CASTPQWGAGKNIQYF	-	TRBV7-2	TRBJ2-4
CASRGGRSYEQYF	TRBD2	TRBV7-2	TRBJ2-7
CASSISYEQYF	-	TRBV7-8	TRBJ2-7
CAIRMGGAYQPQHF	-	TRBV2	TRBJ1-5
CASLPGVGEKLFF	-	TRBV2	TRBJ1-4
CASSINVYEQYF	-	TRBV14	TRBJ2-7
CASSTTADGQPQHF	-	TRBV9	TRBJ1-5
CASIEGGAPYNEQFF	-	TRBV25-1	TRBJ2-1
CSVEITTSGREGKFF	TRBD2	TRBV29-1	TRBJ2-1
CASSLLGAGFNTGELFF	-	TRBV7-2	TRBJ2-2
CASSGSPPRGQYF	-	TRBV25-1	TRBJ2-7
CASRPQSSYNSPLHF	-	TRBV2	TRBJ1-6
CAISASSGRSNEQFF	TRBD2	TRBV10-3	TRBJ2-1
CASSRTAREGEQYF	TRBD2	TRBV25-1	TRBJ2-7
CASSSRGQGAWSGQYF	TRBD1	TRBV5-1	TRBJ2-5
CASSYEGDEAFF	-	TRBV6-5	TRBJ1-1
CASSFAGSSGGADTQYF	-	TRBV5-8	TRBJ2-3
CASSTSGSSYEQYF	TRBD2	TRBV6-5	TRBJ2-7
CASSFNSGVRETQYF	-	TRBV6-5	TRBJ2-5
CASSLYGGGGTDTQYF	-	TRBV5-6	TRBJ2-3